These T cell receptor beta chains were read from a single sample in a study of T cell repertoires and HLA-DP antigens. Method: immunoSEQ multiplex PCR; TCRdb's copy keeps in-frame clones and lacks some. Among about 110,000 clones listed, nearly 95% were seen once. Antigens of these TCRs are unknown. Material for sequencing was CD4+ T cells from PBMCs. These receptors were collected from a woman younger than 35 in good health and CMV-seronegative. Each CDR3 is given with its conserved first and last residue. The D gene is left open where the match is weak. Not every row has a clone size; where given, it reads once, few, many or a size class.

v_gene: TRBV5-1
abundance: -
len: 14
j_gene: TRBJ2-1
d_gene: -
CDR3aa: CASRPDRIYNEQFF
CDR3nt: TGCGCCAGCAGACCCGACAGGATCTACAATGAGCAGTTCTTC

v_gene: TRBV11-3
abundance: -
len: 12
j_gene: TRBJ2-3
d_gene: -
CDR3aa: CASSLGTDTQYF
CDR3nt: TGTGCCAGCAGCTTAGGGACAGATACGCAGTATTTT

v_gene: TRBV19
abundance: -
len: 16
j_gene: TRBJ2-5
d_gene: TRBD2
CDR3aa: CASSIGGLAGVETQYF
CDR3nt: TGTGCCAGTAGTATAGGGGGACTAGCGGGAGTAGAGACCCAGTACTTC

v_gene: TRBV6-6
abundance: -
len: 14
j_gene: TRBJ2-2
d_gene: -
CDR3aa: CASSSDRNTGELFF
CDR3nt: TGTGCCAGCAGTTCCGACCGAAACACCGGGGAGCTGTTTTTT

v_gene: TRBV2
abundance: -
len: 14
j_gene: TRBJ1-2
d_gene: TRBD1
CDR3aa: CASRGQGISYGYTF
CDR3nt: TGTGCCAGCAGGGGACAGGGGATCAGCTATGGCTACACCTTC

v_gene: TRBV6-1
abundance: -
len: 15
j_gene: TRBJ1-5
d_gene: -
CDR3aa: CASSVQGSSNQPQHF
CDR3nt: TGTGCCAGCAGCGTTCAGGGGTCTAGCAATCAGCCCCAGCATTTT

v_gene: TRBV2
abundance: -
len: 15
j_gene: TRBJ2-1
d_gene: TRBD2
CDR3aa: CASSEATGGYNEQFF
CDR3nt: TGTGCCAGCAGTGAAGCAACGGGAGGCTACAATGAGCAGTTCTTC

v_gene: TRBV7-9
abundance: -
len: 13
j_gene: TRBJ1-4
d_gene: -
CDR3aa: CASSLVGYEKLFF
CDR3nt: TGTGCCAGCAGCTTAGTGGGTTACGAAAAACTGTTTTTT

v_gene: TRBV29-1
abundance: -
len: 14
j_gene: TRBJ2-3
d_gene: TRBD2
CDR3aa: CSVGLAGFTDTQYF
CDR3nt: TGCAGCGTAGGACTAGCGGGGTTCACAGATACGCAGTATTTT

v_gene: TRBV4-1
abundance: few
len: 14
j_gene: TRBJ2-3
d_gene: TRBD2
CDR3aa: CASSGTSGTDTQYF
CDR3nt: TGCGCCAGCAGCGGGACTAGCGGGACAGATACGCAGTATTTT

v_gene: TRBV5-6
abundance: -
len: 16
j_gene: TRBJ1-2
d_gene: TRBD1
CDR3aa: CASSLLGQPPGYGYTF
CDR3nt: TGTGCCAGCAGCTTGTTGGGACAGCCGCCTGGGTATGGCTACACCTTC

v_gene: TRBV5-1
abundance: few
len: 13
j_gene: TRBJ1-2
d_gene: -
CDR3aa: CASSSGFQGGYTF
CDR3nt: TGCGCCAGCAGCTCGGGGTTTCAGGGTGGCTACACCTTC

v_gene: TRBV27
abundance: few
len: 14
j_gene: TRBJ1-2
d_gene: TRBD1
CDR3aa: CASSIDRGNYGYTF
CDR3nt: TGTGCCAGCAGCATCGACAGGGGCAACTATGGCTACACCTTC

v_gene: TRBV5-4
abundance: -
len: 16
j_gene: TRBJ2-7
d_gene: TRBD2
CDR3aa: CASSPAPLAGAYEQYF
CDR3nt: TGTGCCAGCAGCCCGGCCCCACTAGCGGGAGCTTACGAGCAGTACTTC

v_gene: TRBV29-1
abundance: -
len: 13
j_gene: TRBJ1-1
d_gene: TRBD1
CDR3aa: CSVLGQAPTGAFF
CDR3nt: TGCAGCGTCCTTGGACAGGCCCCTACGGGAGCTTTCTTT

v_gene: TRBV28
abundance: -
len: 19
j_gene: TRBJ1-5
d_gene: TRBD1
CDR3aa: CASSLYWADRDIGNQPQHF
CDR3nt: TGTGCCAGCAGTTTATATTGGGCGGACAGGGATATTGGCAATCAGCCCCAGCATTTT

v_gene: TRBV18
abundance: -
len: 13
j_gene: TRBJ1-4
d_gene: -
CDR3aa: CASSPLLGEKLFF
CDR3nt: TGTGCCAGCTCACCACTTTTAGGTGAAAAACTGTTTTTT

v_gene: TRBV28
abundance: many
len: 13
j_gene: TRBJ2-7
d_gene: -
CDR3aa: CASSLYGTYEQYF
CDR3nt: TGTGCCAGCAGTTTATACGGAACCTACGAGCAGTACTTC

v_gene: TRBV27
abundance: -
len: 17
j_gene: TRBJ2-1
d_gene: TRBD1
CDR3aa: CASTTGGILSHYNEQFF
CDR3nt: TGTGCCAGCACAACAGGGGGAATTTTGTCCCACTACAATGAGCAGTTCTTC

v_gene: TRBV10-3
abundance: -
len: 14
j_gene: TRBJ1-6
d_gene: -
CDR3aa: CAISQARTDSPLHF
CDR3nt: TGTGCCATCAGCCAGGCAAGGACTGATTCACCCCTCCACTTT

v_gene: TRBV7-2
abundance: -
len: 17
j_gene: TRBJ2-5
d_gene: TRBD2
CDR3aa: CASSTTSGGAGAQTQYF
CDR3nt: TGTGCCAGCAGCACGACTAGCGGGGGGGCTGGAGCGCAGACCCAGTACTTC

v_gene: TRBV2
abundance: -
len: 12
j_gene: TRBJ2-7
d_gene: -
CDR3aa: CASARGSYEQYF
CDR3nt: TGTGCCAGCGCGCGGGGTTCCTACGAGCAGTACTTC

v_gene: TRBV18
abundance: -
len: 15
j_gene: TRBJ1-1
d_gene: -
CDR3aa: CASSLQGPMNTEAFF
CDR3nt: TGTGCCAGCTCACTGCAGGGCCCCATGAACACTGAAGCTTTCTTT

v_gene: TRBV5-1
abundance: -
len: 14
j_gene: TRBJ2-3
d_gene: -
CDR3aa: CASSPSMGTDTQYF
CDR3nt: TGCGCCAGCAGCCCCTCAATGGGGACAGATACGCAGTATTTT

v_gene: TRBV7-2
abundance: -
len: 15
j_gene: TRBJ2-3
d_gene: -
CDR3aa: CASSRPGFSTDTQYF
CDR3nt: TGTGCCAGCAGTCGGCCGGGATTTAGCACAGATACGCAGTATTTT

v_gene: TRBV28
abundance: -
len: 14
j_gene: TRBJ2-3
d_gene: -
CDR3aa: CASSFQRGTDTQYF
CDR3nt: TGTGCCAGCAGTTTTCAGCGGGGCACAGATACGCAGTATTTT

v_gene: TRBV7-9
abundance: few
len: 13
j_gene: TRBJ1-4
d_gene: -
CDR3aa: CASSFDRASKLFF
CDR3nt: TGTGCCAGCAGCTTCGATCGGGCCTCCAAACTGTTTTTT

v_gene: TRBV6-6
abundance: -
len: 14
j_gene: TRBJ1-1
d_gene: TRBD1
CDR3aa: CASSYGQGATEAFF
CDR3nt: TGTGCCAGCAGTTACGGGCAGGGGGCAACTGAAGCTTTCTTT

v_gene: TRBV4-3
abundance: -
len: 19
j_gene: TRBJ2-2
d_gene: -
CDR3aa: CASSHTPGIGASKSGELFF
CDR3nt: TGCGCCAGCAGCCACACCCCGGGTATAGGGGCGTCAAAGTCCGGGGAGCTGTTTTTT

v_gene: TRBV5-1
abundance: once
len: 15
j_gene: TRBJ2-2
d_gene: -
CDR3aa: CASSLGHQNTGELFF
CDR3nt: TGCGCCAGCAGCTTGGGACACCAGAACACCGGGGAGCTGTTTTTT

v_gene: TRBV7-3
abundance: -
len: 13
j_gene: TRBJ1-2
d_gene: -
CDR3aa: CASSSTGKGGYTF
CDR3nt: TGTGCCAGCAGCTCCACAGGGAAGGGCGGCTACACCTTC

v_gene: TRBV6-1
abundance: once
len: 16
j_gene: TRBJ2-2
d_gene: TRBD2
CDR3aa: CASSDQPGGGTGELFF
CDR3nt: TGTGCCAGCAGTGATCAGCCGGGAGGTGGCACCGGGGAGCTGTTTTTT

v_gene: TRBV6-6
abundance: -
len: 14
j_gene: TRBJ2-7
d_gene: TRBD2
CDR3aa: CASSRLAGKYEQYF
CDR3nt: TGTGCCAGCAGTCGACTAGCGGGAAAGTACGAGCAGTACTTC

v_gene: TRBV5-1
abundance: -
len: 16
j_gene: TRBJ2-2
d_gene: TRBD1
CDR3aa: CASNHRGPTNTGELFF
CDR3nt: TGCGCCAGCAATCACAGGGGACCTACGAACACCGGGGAGCTGTTTTTT

v_gene: TRBV5-1
abundance: -
len: 13
j_gene: TRBJ1-2
d_gene: -
CDR3aa: CASSLEVSYGYTF
CDR3nt: TGCGCCAGCAGCTTGGAAGTTAGCTATGGCTACACCTTC

v_gene: TRBV4-1
abundance: -
len: 16
j_gene: TRBJ1-2
d_gene: -
CDR3aa: CASSQGGTRINYGYTF
CDR3nt: TGCGCCAGCAGCCAAGGTGGCACGCGGATTAACTATGGCTACACCTTC

v_gene: TRBV4-1
abundance: -
len: 16
j_gene: TRBJ1-3
d_gene: -
CDR3aa: CASSQPRRGSGNTIYF
CDR3nt: TGCGCCAGCAGCCAACCCCGGCGGGGCTCTGGAAACACCATATATTTT

v_gene: TRBV27
abundance: -
len: 14
j_gene: TRBJ1-2
d_gene: -
CDR3aa: CASSLAGRAYGYTF
CDR3nt: TGTGCCAGCAGTTTAGCGGGGCGGGCCTATGGCTACACCTTC

v_gene: TRBV4-1
abundance: -
len: 14
j_gene: TRBJ1-2
d_gene: -
CDR3aa: CASSQGQLNYGYTF
CDR3nt: TGCGCCAGCAGCCAAGGACAGTTGAACTATGGCTACACCTTC

v_gene: TRBV30
abundance: once
len: 15
j_gene: TRBJ1-2
d_gene: -
CDR3aa: CAWRYPTGRPSGYTF
CDR3nt: TGTGCCTGGAGATACCCCACGGGACGGCCTAGTGGCTACACCTTC

v_gene: TRBV7-9
abundance: -
len: 15
j_gene: TRBJ2-7
d_gene: TRBD1
CDR3aa: CASSSSRQGWHEQYF
CDR3nt: TGTGCCAGCAGCTCATCACGACAGGGTTGGCACGAGCAGTACTTC

v_gene: TRBV7-9
abundance: -
len: 15
j_gene: TRBJ2-1
d_gene: -
CDR3aa: CASRRDTNSYNEQFF
CDR3nt: TGTGCCAGCAGACGGGACACCAACTCCTACAATGAGCAGTTCTTC

v_gene: TRBV7-9
abundance: -
len: 14
j_gene: TRBJ2-1
d_gene: TRBD1
CDR3aa: CASSFSGTVNEQFF
CDR3nt: TGTGCCAGCAGCTTTTCCGGGACAGTCAATGAGCAGTTCTTC

v_gene: TRBV7-8
abundance: -
len: 15
j_gene: TRBJ2-3
d_gene: TRBD2
CDR3aa: CASSFGGAKTDTQYF
CDR3nt: TGTGCCAGCAGCTTCGGGGGGGCCAAGACAGATACGCAGTATTTT

v_gene: TRBV21-1
abundance: -
len: 18
j_gene: TRBJ1-3
d_gene: -
CDR3aa: CASSKRGDRDLSGNTIYF
CDR3nt: TGTGCCAGCAGCAAAAGGGGAGACAGGGATTTATCTGGAAACACCATATATTTT

v_gene: TRBV9
abundance: -
len: 15
j_gene: TRBJ2-1
d_gene: TRBD2
CDR3aa: CASSVGLAGGNEQFF
CDR3nt: TGTGCCAGCAGCGTAGGATTAGCGGGGGGCAATGAGCAGTTCTTC

v_gene: TRBV7-3
abundance: -
len: 13
j_gene: TRBJ2-3
d_gene: -
CDR3aa: CASSLKPADTQYF
CDR3nt: TGTGCCAGCAGCCTCAAACCAGCAGATACGCAGTATTTT

v_gene: TRBV29-1
abundance: -
len: 13
j_gene: TRBJ2-1
d_gene: TRBD2
CDR3aa: CSVWGLAGVDEFF
CDR3nt: TGCAGCGTTTGGGGACTAGCGGGAGTGGATGAGTTCTTC

v_gene: TRBV19
abundance: -
len: 15
j_gene: TRBJ1-5
d_gene: -
CDR3aa: CARPNNLISNQPQHF
CDR3nt: TGTGCCAGACCGAACAACCTGATTAGCAATCAGCCCCAGCATTTT

v_gene: TRBV19
abundance: once
len: 15
j_gene: TRBJ1-1
d_gene: -
CDR3aa: CASSIGVAVNTEAFF
CDR3nt: TGTGCCAGTAGTATAGGTGTCGCAGTGAACACTGAAGCTTTCTTT

v_gene: TRBV5-1
abundance: once
len: 15
j_gene: TRBJ2-1
d_gene: -
CDR3aa: CASSLRLDAYNEQFF
CDR3nt: TGCGCCAGCAGCTTGCGGCTAGACGCCTACAATGAGCAGTTCTTC